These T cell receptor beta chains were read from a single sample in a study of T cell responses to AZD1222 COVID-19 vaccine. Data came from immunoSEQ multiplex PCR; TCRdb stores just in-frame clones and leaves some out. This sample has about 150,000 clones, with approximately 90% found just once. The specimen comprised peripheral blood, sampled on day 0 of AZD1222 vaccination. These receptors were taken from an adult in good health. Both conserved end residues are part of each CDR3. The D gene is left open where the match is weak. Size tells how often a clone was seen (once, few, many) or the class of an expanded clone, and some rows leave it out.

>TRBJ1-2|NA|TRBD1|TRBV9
TGTGCCAGCAGCTCCCGGACAGGGGTTGGATATGGCTACACCTTC
CASSSRTGVGYGYTF
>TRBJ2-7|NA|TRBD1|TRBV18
TGTGCCAGCTCACCGGACAGGCGTTACTACGAGCAGTACTTC
CASSPDRRYYEQYF
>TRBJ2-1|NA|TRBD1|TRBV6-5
TGTGCCAGCCGGTGGACAGGGTTCAATGAGCAGTTCTTC
CASRWTGFNEQFF
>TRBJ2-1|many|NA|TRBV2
TGTGCCAGCAGAGGGGGGACCTCCTACAATGAGCAGTTCTTC
CASRGGTSYNEQFF
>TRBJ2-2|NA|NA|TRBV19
TGTGCCAGTAGTATAGAAGGGGCCAGCGCGAACACCGGGGAGCTGTTTTTT
CASSIEGASANTGELFF
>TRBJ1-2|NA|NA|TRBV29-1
TGCAGCGTTGAATCTAGCGCTAGCTACACCTTC
CSVESSASYTF
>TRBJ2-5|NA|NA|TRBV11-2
TGTGCCAGCAGCATAGGGACATTCCAAGAGACCCAGTACTTC
CASSIGTFQETQYF
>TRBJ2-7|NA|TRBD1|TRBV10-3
TGTGCCATCAGTGAGTCCGGGACAGGGTACGAGCAGTACTTC
CAISESGTGYEQYF
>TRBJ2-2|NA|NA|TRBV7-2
TGTGCCAGCAGCTTAGCGGGGGGCCGAACCGGGGAGCTGTTTTTT
CASSLAGGRTGELFF
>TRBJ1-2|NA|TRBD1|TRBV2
TGTGCCAGCAGTACGACAGGGGGCGGCTATGGCTACACCTTC
CASSTTGGGYGYTF
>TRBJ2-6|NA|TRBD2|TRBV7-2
TGTGCCAGCAGCCCTACGTTAGCGGGGGGTGGGGCCAACGTCCTGACTTTC
CASSPTLAGGGANVLTF
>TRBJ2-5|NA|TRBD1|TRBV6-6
TGTGCCAGCAGTTACGAGGGGGCTCGGGGCCAAGAGACCCAGTACTTC
CASSYEGARGQETQYF
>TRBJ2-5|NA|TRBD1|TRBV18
TGTGCCAGCTCACCCAACAGGGGTCGGGAGACCCAGTACTTC
CASSPNRGRETQYF
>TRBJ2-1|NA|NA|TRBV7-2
TGTGCCAGCAGCGCTAGGGGGGGAAACAATGAGCAGTTCTTC
CASSARGGNNEQFF
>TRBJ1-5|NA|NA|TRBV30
TGTGCCTGGAGTGTTTCGGCTCGGCAGGGTTCGGGGTTTGGGAATCAGCCCCAGCATTTT
CAWSVSARQGSGFGNQPQHF
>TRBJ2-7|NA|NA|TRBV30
TGTGCCTGGACGAAGCTCGACTACGAGCAGTACTTC
CAWTKLDYEQYF
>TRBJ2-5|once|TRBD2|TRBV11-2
TGTGCCAGCAGGCCCCAGCTAGCGGGAATATCGGAGACCCAGTACTTC
CASRPQLAGISETQYF